These T cell receptor beta chains were read from a single sample in a study of blood T cell repertoires in COVID-19. Sequencing was performed with immunoSEQ multiplex PCR; in TCRdb, only in-frame clones are kept and a portion is missing. The data hold 100,000 to 150,000 clones, with around 80% observed a single time. The sample taken for sequencing was peripheral blood. Source of these receptors: a man aged 50-59 years with acute or convalescent COVID-19. CDR3s include the opening cysteine and the closing phenylalanine or tryptophan. D genes are given only for firm matches. Some rows mark clone size as missing; the rest say once, few, many or name a class of expanded clone.

TRBV5-1	-	TRBD2	TRBJ2-3	CASSLANSGGTDTQYF	TGCGCCAGCAGCTTGGCCAATAGCGGGGGCACAGATACGCAGTATTTT
TRBV4-1	-	TRBD2	TRBJ2-3	CASSQDARGALSSTDTQYF	TGCGCCAGCAGCCAAGACGCGCGGGGGGCTCTATCTAGCACAGATACGCAGTATTTT
TRBV19	few	-	TRBJ1-1	CASIQGYTEAFF	TGTGCCAGCATACAGGGTTACACTGAAGCTTTCTTT
TRBV7-9	few	TRBD1	TRBJ1-1	CASSRQGDTEAFF	TGTGCCAGCAGCCGACAGGGGGACACTGAAGCTTTCTTT
TRBV14	-	TRBD1	TRBJ1-1	CASSQVGQQNTEAFF	TGTGCCAGCAGCCAAGTGGGACAGCAGAACACTGAAGCTTTCTTT
TRBV11-3	once	-	TRBJ2-2	CASSVSGSYTGELFF	TGTGCCAGCTCCGTATCAGGCAGCTACACCGGGGAGCTGTTTTTT
TRBV7-8	-	TRBD1	TRBJ2-7	CASSLVSGQGSVGEQYF	TGTGCCAGCAGCTTAGTCTCTGGACAGGGAAGCGTAGGCGAGCAGTACTTC
TRBV27	-	TRBD2	TRBJ2-7	CASAREGRYEQYF	TGTGCCAGCGCTAGGGAGGGTAGATACGAGCAGTACTTC
TRBV7-9	-	TRBD1	TRBJ1-2	CASSITGTGNYGYTF	TGTGCCAGCAGCATTACCGGGACAGGGAACTATGGCTACACCTTC
TRBV28	-	TRBD1	TRBJ1-1	CASGTGGTEAFF	TGTGCCAGCGGGACAGGGGGCACTGAAGCTTTCTTT
TRBV6-1	-	-	TRBJ1-1	CASSERGGNTEAFF	TGTGCCAGCAGTGAGCGAGGAGGGAACACTGAAGCTTTCTTT
TRBV7-3	-	TRBD2	TRBJ2-3	CASSPQSGGYTDTQYF	TGTGCCAGCAGCCCCCAGAGCGGGGGTTACACAGATACGCAGTATTTT
TRBV19	-	-	TRBJ1-4	CASSPGDGKLFF	TGTGCCAGTAGCCCAGGGGATGGAAAACTGTTTTTT
TRBV27	-	TRBD2	TRBJ2-1	CASSLLAGGGGLSEQFF	TGTGCCAGCAGTTTGCTAGCGGGAGGGGGGGGTCTGAGTGAGCAGTTCTTC
TRBV4-2	few	-	TRBJ2-2	CASSQQGTGELFF	TGTGCCAGCAGCCAACAGGGGACCGGGGAGCTGTTTTTT
TRBV9	-	TRBD1	TRBJ2-6	CASSGRQGFSGANVLTF	TGTGCCAGCAGCGGAAGACAGGGGTTCTCTGGGGCCAACGTCCTGACTTTC
TRBV28	-	-	TRBJ2-4	CASSSGTKNIQYF	TGTGCCAGCAGCTCGGGGACCAAAAACATTCAGTACTTC
TRBV2	few	-	TRBJ2-3	CASTRGRFTDTQYF	TGTGCCAGCACCCGAGGGCGTTTCACAGATACGCAGTATTTT
TRBV6-5	-	-	TRBJ1-6	CASQQETNSPLHF	TGTGCCAGCCAACAGGAAACTAATTCACCCCTCCACTTT
TRBV19	-	TRBD1	TRBJ2-5	CASRERGQEETQYF	TGTGCCAGTAGGGAAAGGGGACAGGAAGAGACCCAGTACTTC
TRBV2	-	TRBD1	TRBJ1-6	CASSGTGREDSPLHF	TGTGCCAGCAGTGGGACAGGGAGGGAGGATTCACCCCTCCACTTT
TRBV4-1	-	TRBD2	TRBJ2-7	CASSQTMGTSGNTYEQYF	TGCGCCAGCAGCCAAACCATGGGGACTAGCGGAAATACCTACGAGCAGTACTTC
TRBV19	-	-	TRBJ2-7	CASSTGLDEQYF	TGTGCCAGTAGTACCGGACTCGACGAGCAGTACTTC
TRBV6-2/TRBV6-3	-	-	TRBJ2-2	CASSYATDHTGELFF	TGTGCCAGCAGTTACGCGACTGATCACACCGGGGAGCTGTTTTTT
TRBV28	-	TRBD2	TRBJ2-7	CASSLRLASAYEQYF	TGTGCCAGCAGTTTACGACTAGCGTCAGCCTACGAGCAGTACTTC
TRBV28	-	-	TRBJ2-5	CASSLGVAELQETQYF	TGTGCCAGCAGTCTAGGGGTAGCGGAGCTACAAGAGACCCAGTACTTC
TRBV30	-	-	TRBJ1-1	CASEAGRGAFF	TGTGCCTCCGAGGCGGGGAGAGGTGCTTTCTTT
TRBV6-6	-	TRBD2	TRBJ2-1	CASDEAGGLNEQFF	TGTGCCAGCGATGAAGCGGGGGGACTAAATGAGCAGTTCTTC
TRBV4-1	-	-	TRBJ1-1	CASSPRQYTPNTEAFF	TGCGCCAGCAGCCCGAGACAGTATACTCCAAACACTGAAGCTTTCTTT
TRBV19	-	TRBD1	TRBJ1-1	CASKQGANTEAFF	TGTGCCAGTAAACAGGGGGCCAACACTGAAGCTTTCTTT
TRBV6-5	-	-	TRBJ2-2	CASRRGGELFF	TGTGCCAGCCGTCGGGGCGGGGAGCTGTTTTTT
TRBV5-1	-	TRBD1	TRBJ1-2	CASSLDTGTGAYGYTF	TGCGCCAGCAGCTTGGATACCGGGACAGGGGCATATGGCTACACCTTC
TRBV19	many	-	TRBJ2-7	CASSSAYEQYF	TGTGCCAGTAGTTCTGCCTACGAGCAGTACTTC
TRBV19	-	TRBD2	TRBJ2-1	CASSISLAGLNEQFF	TGTGCCAGTAGTATATCCCTAGCGGGACTCAATGAGCAGTTCTTC
TRBV2	-	TRBD2	TRBJ2-5	CASCAGRGSGRARGETQYF	TGTGCCAGCTGTGCGGGGCGCGGAAGCGGGAGGGCCCGGGGGGAGACCCAGTACTTC
TRBV9	-	-	TRBJ2-7	CASSGSNAFGEEQYF	TGTGCCAGCAGCGGCTCTAACGCCTTTGGGGAGGAGCAGTACTTC
TRBV7-8	few	-	TRBJ1-1	CASAKTGGTEAFF	TGTGCCAGCGCTAAGACGGGTGGCACTGAAGCTTTCTTT
TRBV7-2	-	-	TRBJ1-2	CASSSRPGALGYTF	TGTGCCAGCAGCTCCCGTCCAGGGGCCCTGGGCTACACCTTC
TRBV2	-	-	TRBJ1-2	CASMTQGWYGYTF	TGTGCCAGCATGACACAGGGTTGGTATGGCTACACCTTC
TRBV10-3	-	TRBD1	TRBJ2-7	CAISEPEGRGQSEQYF	TGTGCCATCAGTGAACCCGAGGGCAGGGGGCAAAGCGAGCAGTACTTC
TRBV28	-	-	TRBJ1-5	CASSGNQPQHF	TGTGCCAGCAGCGGCAATCAGCCCCAGCATTTT
TRBV5-4	-	-	TRBJ2-3	CASERELSTDTQYF	TGTGCCAGCGAGAGGGAGCTTAGCACAGATACGCAGTATTTT
TRBV5-6	-	-	TRBJ2-5	CASSLSNLRLVREETQYF	TGTGCCAGCAGCTTGTCGAACTTGAGACTAGTAAGGGAAGAGACCCAGTACTTC
TRBV6-2/TRBV6-3	-	-	TRBJ2-1	CASSKQGTGKYNEQFF	TGTGCCAGCAGTAAACAAGGGACTGGAAAGTACAATGAGCAGTTCTTC
TRBV4-1	-	TRBD1	TRBJ2-7	CASSPTGTSYEQYF	TGCGCCAGCAGTCCGACAGGGACCTCCTACGAGCAGTACTTC
TRBV14	medium-sized	TRBD1	TRBJ1-2	CASSHTGQGYYGYTF	TGTGCCAGCAGCCATACCGGACAGGGTTACTATGGCTACACCTTC
TRBV27	-	TRBD2	TRBJ2-2	CASSLPIWVSNVAGNTGELFF	TGTGCCAGCAGTTTACCAATTTGGGTCTCGAATGTAGCGGGAAACACCGGGGAGCTGTTTTTT
TRBV7-8	once	TRBD1	TRBJ2-2	CASITSQGAGELFF	TGTGCCAGCATCACTTCCCAGGGGGCCGGGGAGCTGTTTTTT
TRBV19	-	TRBD2	TRBJ2-5	CASSRGTRGQETQYF	TGTGCCAGTAGTAGGGGGACTAGGGGGCAAGAGACCCAGTACTTC
TRBV19	-	-	TRBJ1-5	CASSTGSNQPQHF	TGTGCCAGTAGTACAGGGAGCAATCAGCCCCAGCATTTT
TRBV5-1	once	TRBD1	TRBJ2-7	CASSPGDRGLKVEYF	TGCGCCAGCAGCCCAGGGGACAGGGGGCTTAAAGTTGAGTACTTC
TRBV4-1	-	TRBD2	TRBJ2-2	CASSRFPGLATNTGELFF	TGCGCCAGCAGCCGCTTCCCGGGACTAGCGACGAACACCGGGGAGCTGTTTTTT
TRBV12-3/TRBV12-4	-	TRBD1	TRBJ2-5	CASTPGQGQTQYF	TGTGCCAGCACCCCCGGACAGGGACAGACCCAGTACTTC